This T cell receptor beta chain comes out of a study of patients and donors after allogeneic stem cell transplantation. The germline V gene encodes CDR1 MGHRA and CDR2 YSYEKL. With 3 bases removed from V and 4 bases from J, the gap between germline ends came to 16 bases. This CDR3 contains 16 residues. MiXCR was run by TCRdb on the RT-PCR reads, yielding one entry per CDR3 protein. Found here are tens of thousands of distinct CDR3 sequences, 40% to 60% of them singletons; the top ten hold approximately 60%. V and J are TRBV4-1 and TRBJ2-4, with a tentative D call TRBD1 (6 bases). This clonotype originated in a human donor who was either an allogeneic HSCT recipient or a stem cell or donor lymphocyte infusion donor (not recorded which). It is not recorded whose cells these are; they may come from a transplant donor. The sample taken for sequencing was blood, either unsorted or a sorted T cell fraction (not recorded which). CDR3 bases: TGCGCCAGCAGCCAGTTGTTTGGGGGCGCGAAAAACATTCAGTACTTC. This gives the protein CASSQLFGGAKNIQYF.